Listed below are T cell receptor beta chains from one sample, sequenced in a study of shared clonotypes between healthy human individuals. Profiling relied on immunoSEQ multiplex PCR, and the TCRdb table lists in-frame clones only, not all of them. This sample has roughly 700,000 clones, with roughly 70% found just once. Sequenced sample: memory CD4+ T cells sorted from blood. All receptors derive from a woman aged 30 to 39 in good health. The CDR3 runs from the conserved cysteine through the conserved F or W. A D gene is named only where the DNA matches it firmly. Clone size is not always given. Where it is, it says once, few, many or a class for expanded clones.

clone_size d_call j_call v_call cdr3_length cdr3_nt cdr3_aa
. TRBD2 TRBJ2-7 TRBV4-2 18 TGTGCCAGCAGCCAAGAAGGTTTAGCGGGAGGGCCCGACTACGAGCAGTACTTC CASSQEGLAGGPDYEQYF
. . TRBJ1-2 TRBV6-5 13 TGTGCCAGCAGCCCTCGGGCGAGCTATGGCTACACCTTC CASSPRASYGYTF
. . TRBJ2-2 TRBV5-1 13 TGCGCCAGCAGCATGGAGGGGCCCGGGGAGCTGTTTTTT CASSMEGPGELFF
. . TRBJ2-1 TRBV14 14 TGTGCCAGCAGCCTTCCCGGGACTGATAATGAGCAGTTCTTC CASSLPGTDNEQFF
. . TRBJ2-4 TRBV4-2 16 TGTGCCAGCAGCCAGACCAGGGGCCAGGCCAAAAACATTCAGTACTTC CASSQTRGQAKNIQYF
. . TRBJ1-5 TRBV6-1 15 TGTGCCAGCAGACAAACAGTGATCGGGGGACAAGCCCAGCATTTT CASRQTVIGGQAQHF
. TRBD2 TRBJ2-1 TRBV4-1 16 TGCGCCAGCAGCCCCTATAGCGGGAAAGCCTACAATGAGCAGTTCTTC CASSPYSGKAYNEQFF
. . TRBJ1-1 TRBV5-1 14 TGCGCCAGCAGCTTGGGTGGGGAGTCTTCTGAAGCTTTCTTT CASSLGGESSEAFF
few . TRBJ1-2 TRBV5-6 13 TGTGCCAGCAGCCCACAGGGTTATCATGGCTACACCTTC CASSPQGYHGYTF
. . TRBJ2-4 TRBV10-1 13 TGCGCCAGCAGTGAGTCGATGGTAGGGATTCAGTACTTC CASSESMVGIQYF
. . TRBJ2-7 TRBV23-1 14 TGCGCCAGCAGTTACGGAGACGCTACCTACGAGCAGTACTTC CASSYGDATYEQYF
. . TRBJ1-1 TRBV7-9 14 TGTGCCAGCAGCTCAAGCGTCTTTAGCACTGAAGCTTTCTTT CASSSSVFSTEAFF